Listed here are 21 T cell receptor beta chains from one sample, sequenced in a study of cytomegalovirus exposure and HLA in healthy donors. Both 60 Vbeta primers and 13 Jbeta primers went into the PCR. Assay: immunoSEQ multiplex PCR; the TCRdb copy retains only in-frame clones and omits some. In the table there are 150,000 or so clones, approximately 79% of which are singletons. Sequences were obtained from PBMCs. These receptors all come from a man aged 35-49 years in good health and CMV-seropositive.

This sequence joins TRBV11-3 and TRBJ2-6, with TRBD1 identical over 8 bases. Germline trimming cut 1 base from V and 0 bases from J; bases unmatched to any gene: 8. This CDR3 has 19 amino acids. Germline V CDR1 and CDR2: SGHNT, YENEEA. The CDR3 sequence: CASSLAEDREISGANVLTF. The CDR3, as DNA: TGTGCCAGCAGCTTAGCCGAGGACAGGGAAATCTCTGGGGCCAACGTCCTGACTTTC.

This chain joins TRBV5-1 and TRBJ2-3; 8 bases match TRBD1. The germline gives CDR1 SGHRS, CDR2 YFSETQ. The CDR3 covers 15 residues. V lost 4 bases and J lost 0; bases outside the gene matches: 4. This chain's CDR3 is CASSNRGASTDTQYF. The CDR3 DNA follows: TGCGCCAGCAGCAACAGGGGGGCTAGCACAGATACGCAGTATTTT.

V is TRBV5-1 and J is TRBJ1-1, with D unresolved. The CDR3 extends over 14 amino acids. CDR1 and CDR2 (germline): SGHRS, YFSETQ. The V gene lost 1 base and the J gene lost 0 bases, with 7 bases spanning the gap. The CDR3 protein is CASSLTDMNTEAFF. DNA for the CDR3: TGCGCCAGCAGCTTGACAGATATGAACACTGAAGCTTTCTTT.

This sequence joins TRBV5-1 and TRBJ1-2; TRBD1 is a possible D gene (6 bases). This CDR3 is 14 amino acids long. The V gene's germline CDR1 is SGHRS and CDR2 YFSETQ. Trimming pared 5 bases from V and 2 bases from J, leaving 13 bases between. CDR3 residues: CASRPRTENYGYTF. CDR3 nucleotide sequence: TGCGCCAGCAGACCCCGGACAGAGAACTATGGCTACACCTTC.

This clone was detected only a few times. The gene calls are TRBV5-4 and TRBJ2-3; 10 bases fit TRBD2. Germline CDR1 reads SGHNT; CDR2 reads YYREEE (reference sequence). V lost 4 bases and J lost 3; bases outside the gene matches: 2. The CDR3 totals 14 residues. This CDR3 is CASSRTSGTDTQYF. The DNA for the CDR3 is TGTGCCAGCAGCCGGACTAGCGGAACAGATACGCAGTATTTT.

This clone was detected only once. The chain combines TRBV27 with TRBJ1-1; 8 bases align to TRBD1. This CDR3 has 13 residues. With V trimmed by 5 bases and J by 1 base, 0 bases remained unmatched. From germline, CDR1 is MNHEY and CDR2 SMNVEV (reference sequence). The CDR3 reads CASSDRGNTEAFF. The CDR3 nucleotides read TGTGCCAGCAGTGACAGGGGGAACACTGAAGCTTTCTTT.

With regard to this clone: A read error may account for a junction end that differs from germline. The CDR3 here is CAWSTPEGSQEAQYF. CDR3 DNA sequence: TGTGCCTGGAGTACCCCGGAGGGGTCACAAGAGGCCCAGTACTTC. This chain uses TRBV30 with TRBJ2-5; TRBD2 might be the D (6 bases). The CDR3 sequence is 15 residues long. Germline V CDR1 and CDR2: GTSNPN, SVGIG (reference sequence).

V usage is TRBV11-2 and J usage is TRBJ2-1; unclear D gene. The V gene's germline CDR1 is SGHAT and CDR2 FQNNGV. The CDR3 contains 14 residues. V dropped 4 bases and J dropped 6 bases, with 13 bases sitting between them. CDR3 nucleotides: TGTGCCAGCAGCTCACAGCCGATGGCCAATGAGCAGTTCTTC. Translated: CASSSQPMANEQFF.

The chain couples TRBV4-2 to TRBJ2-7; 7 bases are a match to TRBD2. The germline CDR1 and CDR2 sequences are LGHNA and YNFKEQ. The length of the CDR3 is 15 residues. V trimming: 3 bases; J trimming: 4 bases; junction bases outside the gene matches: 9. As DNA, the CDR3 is TGTGCCAGCAGCCAGGGGGGGGACGCGGGATACGAGCAGTACTTC. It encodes CASSQGGDAGYEQYF.

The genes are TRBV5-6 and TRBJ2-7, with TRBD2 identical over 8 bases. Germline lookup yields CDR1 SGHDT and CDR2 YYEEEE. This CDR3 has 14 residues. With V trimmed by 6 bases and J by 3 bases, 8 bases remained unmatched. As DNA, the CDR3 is TGTGCCAGCACCCGGGGGGGGGAACACTACGAGCAGTACTTC. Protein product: CASTRGGEHYEQYF.

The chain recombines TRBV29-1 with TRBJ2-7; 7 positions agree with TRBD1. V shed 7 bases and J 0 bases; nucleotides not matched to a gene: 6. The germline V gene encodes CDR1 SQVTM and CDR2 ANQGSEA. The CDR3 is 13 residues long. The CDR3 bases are TGCAGCGCTGGGACAGCAAGCTCCTACGAGCAGTACTTC. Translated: CSAGTASSYEQYF.

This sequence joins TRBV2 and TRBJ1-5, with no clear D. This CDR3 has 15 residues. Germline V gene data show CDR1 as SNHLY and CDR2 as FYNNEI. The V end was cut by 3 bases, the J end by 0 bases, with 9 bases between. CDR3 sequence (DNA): TGTGCCAGCAGTGATGAGATTTATAGCAATCAGCCCCAGCATTTT. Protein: CASSDEIYSNQPQHF. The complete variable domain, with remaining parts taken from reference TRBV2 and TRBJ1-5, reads EPEVTQTPSHQVTQMGQEVILRCVPISNHLYFYWYRQILGQKVEFLVSFYNNEISEKSEIFDDQFSVERPDGSNFTLKIRSTKLEDSAMYFCASSDEIYSNQPQHFGDGTRLSIL.

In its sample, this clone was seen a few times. The CDR3 protein is CASSLPGRGETQYF. CDR3 in DNA: TGTGCCAGCAGTCTACCGGGCCGCGGGGAGACCCAGTACTTC. The chain is built from TRBV28 and TRBJ2-5, with D possibly matching TRBD2 (5 bases). CDR1 is MDHEN and CDR2 is SYDVKM in the germline V gene. The ends were cut back, 5 bases at V and 5 bases at J, with 15 bases in the middle. The CDR3 contains 14 residues.

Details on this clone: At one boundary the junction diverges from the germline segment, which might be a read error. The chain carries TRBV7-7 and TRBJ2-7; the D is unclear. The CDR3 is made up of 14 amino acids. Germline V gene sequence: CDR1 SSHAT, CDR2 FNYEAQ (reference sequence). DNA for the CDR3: TGTGCTAGCAGCTTATCCCAGAATTCCTACGAGCAGTACTTC. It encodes CASSLSQNSYEQYF.

The CDR3 protein is CASSSPDRGLGYTF. Written as DNA, the CDR3 is TGTGCCAGCAGTTCGCCGGACAGGGGCCTTGGCTACACCTTC. The chain carries TRBV28 and TRBJ1-2, with 9 positions matching TRBD1. CDR1 is MDHEN and CDR2 is SYDVKM in the germline V gene. V lost 4 bases and J lost 7; bases outside the gene matches: 7. The CDR3 is made up of 14 amino acids.

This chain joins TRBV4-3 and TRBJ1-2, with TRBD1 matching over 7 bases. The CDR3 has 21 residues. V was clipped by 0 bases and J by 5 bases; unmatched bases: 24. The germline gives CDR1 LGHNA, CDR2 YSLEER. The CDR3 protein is CASSQDYGFVGQEFSIYGYTF. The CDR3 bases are TGCGCCAGCAGCCAAGATTACGGGTTCGTCGGACAGGAGTTCTCGATATATGGCTACACCTTC.

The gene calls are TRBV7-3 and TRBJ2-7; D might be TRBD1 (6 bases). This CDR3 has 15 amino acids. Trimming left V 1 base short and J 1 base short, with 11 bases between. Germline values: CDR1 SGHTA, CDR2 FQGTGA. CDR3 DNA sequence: TGTGCCAGCAGCTTAAGGGCAGGGGAATCCTACGAGCAGTACTTC. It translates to CASSLRAGESYEQYF.

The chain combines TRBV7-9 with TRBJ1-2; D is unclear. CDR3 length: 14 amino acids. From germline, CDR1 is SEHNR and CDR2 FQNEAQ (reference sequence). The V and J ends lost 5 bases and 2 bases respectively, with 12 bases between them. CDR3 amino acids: CASSPAGTNYGYTF. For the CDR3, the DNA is TGTGCCAGCAGCCCAGCGGGCACCAACTATGGCTACACCTTC.

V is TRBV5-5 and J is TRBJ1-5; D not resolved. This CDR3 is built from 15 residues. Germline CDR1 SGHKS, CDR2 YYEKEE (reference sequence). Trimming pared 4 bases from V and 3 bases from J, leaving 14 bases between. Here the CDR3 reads CASSPIVASNQPQHF. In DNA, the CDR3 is TGTGCCAGCAGCCCCATCGTAGCGTCCAATCAGCCCCAGCATTTT.

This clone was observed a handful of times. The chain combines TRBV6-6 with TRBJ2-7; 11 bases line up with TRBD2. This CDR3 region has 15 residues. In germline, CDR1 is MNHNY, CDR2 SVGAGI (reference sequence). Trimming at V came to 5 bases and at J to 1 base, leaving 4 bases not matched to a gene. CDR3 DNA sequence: TGTGCCAGCAGTACCCTAGCGGGGGGTTCCTACGAGCAGTACTTC. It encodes CASSTLAGGSYEQYF.

Here the CDR3 DNA reads TGTGCCAGCAGCTCGGCGACAGGCCGGGGCACTGAAGCTTTCTTT. Amino acids: CASSSATGRGTEAFF. The chain combines TRBV5-4 with TRBJ1-1; TRBD1 is a possible D gene (6 bases). Germline loops: CDR1 SGHNT, CDR2 YYREEE (reference sequence). This CDR3 comprises 15 residues. V was shortened by 3 bases and J by 4 bases, with 16 bases between the two germline ends.